What follows describes a single TCR beta chain. TCRdb reprocessed the RT-PCR reads via MiXCR and lists one record per CDR3 protein. The sample holds about a million distinct CDR3 sequences, about 20% seen once. The length of the CDR3 is 13 residues. CDR1 DFQATT and CDR2 SNEGSKA come from the germline V gene (reference sequence). The ends were cut back, 4 bases at V and 5 bases at J, with 12 bases in the middle. The data originate from a study of patients and donors after allogeneic stem cell transplantation. The sample taken for sequencing was blood, either unsorted or a sorted T cell fraction (not recorded which). This receptor was taken from a human donor who was either an allogeneic HSCT recipient or a stem cell or donor lymphocyte infusion donor (not recorded which). It is not recorded whose cells these are; they may come from a transplant donor. This chain connects TRBV20-1 to TRBJ2-4; D may be TRBD1 (6 bases). The CDR3 reads CSAIGGKENIQYF. CDR3 nucleotides: TGCAGTGCTATAGGGGGAAAAGAAAACATTCAGTACTTC.